This T cell receptor beta chain derives from a study of identifying expanded T cells in peripheral blood. Study findings and constraints: Over about two and four weeks, about 15 and 19 clones changed, versus around 1.1 between replicates. Variance in clone template counts between approximately two-week samples significantly increased with total template count across all healthy donors.

No infections or other immune events were documented during collection. The junction had 4 bases not matched to a gene; V was cut back by 2 bases and J by 4 bases. Germline V lookup: CDR1 GTSNPN, CDR2 SVGIG (reference sequence). The CDR3 length is 14 residues. Only in-frame clones appear in the TCRdb table, and some are missing; sequencing was by immunoSEQ multiplex PCR. The data contain approximately 90,000 clones, roughly 81% of them singletons. Concerning this clone: What it binds is not known.

The sequenced sample was blood. The origin of this receptor is a person aged 18 to 75 in good health. The chain is built from TRBV30 and TRBJ1-4, with 7 bases lining up with TRBD1. CDR3 sequence reads: CAWSKQGLNEKLFF. CDR3 nucleotide sequence: TGTGCCTGGAGTAAACAGGGGCTTAATGAAAAACTGTTTTTT.